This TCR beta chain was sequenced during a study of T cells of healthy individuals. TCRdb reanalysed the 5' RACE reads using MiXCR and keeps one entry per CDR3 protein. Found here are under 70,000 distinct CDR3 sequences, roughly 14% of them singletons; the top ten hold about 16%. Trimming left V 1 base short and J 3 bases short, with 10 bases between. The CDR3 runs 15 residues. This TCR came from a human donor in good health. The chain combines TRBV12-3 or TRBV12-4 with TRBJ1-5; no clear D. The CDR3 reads CASSLDSQNNQPQHF. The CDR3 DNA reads TGTGCCAGCAGTTTAGACAGCCAGAACAATCAGCCCCAGCATTTT.